This TCR beta chain came from a study of Ad26.COV2.S vaccination and SARS-CoV-2 variants. Clones were sequenced by immunoSEQ multiplex PCR, and TCRdb holds only the in-frame ones, with some missing. This table has 360,000 or so clones, more than 75% appearing once. The CDR3 sequence is 13 residues long. Germline CDR1 reads MNHEY; CDR2 reads SVGAGI. The V and J ends lost 5 bases and 1 base respectively, with 8 bases between them. Treatment reported: about 20 received Ad26.COV2.S at low or high dose, single or two shots; five or six received placebo; per-sample allocation not given. At day 63 after the first vaccine or placebo injection, samples were drawn.

The rearrangement uses TRBV6-5 and TRBJ1-1, with D perhaps matching TRBD1 (5 bases). The sequence came from a person between 18 and 65 years old who received the Ad26.COV2.S COVID-19 vaccine or a placebo. The source material was peripheral blood, sampled in a trial of Ad26.COV2.S vaccine versus placebo. CDR3 coding DNA: TGTGCCAGCAGTATGAGGGGGAACACTGAAGCTTTCTTT. Amino acid sequence: CASSMRGNTEAFF.